The next 17 T cell receptor beta chains were all read from a single sample in a study of cytotoxic CD8 clonotypes in ibrutinib-treated CLL. Sequencing used immunoSEQ multiplex PCR; TCRdb keeps in-frame clones, though not all of them. Here the sample spans roughly 150,000 clones, about 76% being singletons. Sequenced material: PBMCs, taken after 24 months of ibrutinib treatment. The receptors come from a human donor with chronic lymphocytic leukemia.

The V call is TRBV2, the J call TRBJ1-6, with 11 bases matching TRBD1. In germline, CDR1 is SNHLY, CDR2 FYNNEI. This CDR3 is built from 14 residues. Losses at the gene ends were 8 bases for V and 6 bases for J; bases not matched to a gene: 3. The CDR3 bases are TGTGCCAGCGGGGGACAGGGGGTTAATTCACCCCTCCACTTT. Protein product: CASGGQGVNSPLHF.

Points on this clone: Other DNA sequences in this specimen translate into the identical CDR3. The chain joins TRBV6-5 to TRBJ1-2; tentative D call: TRBD1 (5 bases). The germline gives CDR1 MNHEY, CDR2 SVGAGI. Trimming cost V 2 bases and J 4 bases, with 8 bases left between them. The CDR3 spans 13 residues. The CDR3 coding sequence is TGTGCCAGCAGTTACCAGGGCCCCTATGGCTACACCTTC. Translation gives CASSYQGPYGYTF.

This clone was counted many times. This chain uses TRBV2 with TRBJ1-1; D remains ambiguous. Germline CDR1 SNHLY, CDR2 FYNNEI. The CDR3 extends over 16 amino acids. V lost 2 bases and J lost 1, with 14 bases in between. CDR3 protein: CASSEQGGGGNTEAFF. The DNA for the CDR3 is TGTGCCAGCAGTGAACAAGGTGGTGGAGGGAACACTGAAGCTTTCTTT.

The rearrangement links TRBV7-2 to TRBJ2-7; D not certain. Germline V gene lookup returns CDR1 SGHTA and CDR2 FQGNSA. The length of the CDR3 is 12 residues. V lost 5 bases, J lost 6 bases, and 11 bases lay in between. DNA for the CDR3: TGTGCCAGCAGCACCCGGACCGGCGAGCAGTACTTC. It specifies CASSTRTGEQYF. Full variable domain (missing parts from reference TRBV7-2 and TRBJ2-7): GAGVSQSPSNKVTEKGKDVELRCDPISGHTALYWYRQSLGQGLEFLIYFQGNSAPDKSGLPSDRFSAERTGGSVSTLTIQRTQQEDSAVYLCASSTRTGEQYFGPGTRLTVT.

This clone was observed many times. V and J are TRBV29-1 and TRBJ1-1, with a weak D call TRBD1 (5 bases). From germline, CDR1 is SQVTM and CDR2 ANQGSEA. The ends were cut back, 4 bases at V and 11 bases at J, with 17 bases in the middle. The CDR3 is 12 amino acids. Here the CDR3 reads CSVAGQLRDAFF. CDR3 coding DNA: TGCAGCGTTGCGGGGCAGCTTCGGGATGCTTTCTTT.

This rearrangement joins TRBV5-4 to TRBJ2-6; D might be TRBD1 (5 bases). V lost 6 bases, J lost 1 base, and 17 bases lay in between. From germline, CDR1 is SGHNT and CDR2 YYREEE (reference sequence). The CDR3 consists of 17 residues. CDR3 sequence: CASTYPRGPSGANVLTF. The DNA of the CDR3 is TGTGCCAGCACCTACCCAAGGGGCCCTTCTGGGGCCAACGTCCTGACTTTC.

This sequence joins TRBV10-3 and TRBJ2-5; 12 bases agree with TRBD2. CDR1 and CDR2 (germline): ENHRY, SYGVKD. V shed 10 bases, J shed 4 bases, and the junction held 4 bases outside the gene matches. CDR3 size: 13 residues. The CDR3 spells CATMTSGGETQYF. In DNA form, the CDR3 reads TGTGCCACCATGACTAGCGGGGGAGAGACCCAGTACTTC.

The chain couples TRBV28 to TRBJ1-2; D unclear. Trimming cost V 4 bases and J 4 bases, with 4 bases left between them. The CDR3 is 11 residues long. Per the germline V gene, CDR1 is MDHEN and CDR2 is SYDVKM. The CDR3 protein is CASSSSYGYTF. CDR3 in DNA: TGTGCCAGCAGTTCCTCCTATGGCTACACCTTC.

This clone was counted ten times or more. The genes are TRBV7-2 and TRBJ2-1, with a tentative D call TRBD1 (6 bases). This CDR3 contains 15 residues. In germline, CDR1 is SGHTA, CDR2 FQGNSA. V was cut by 5 bases and J by 8 bases, with 19 bases left in between. This CDR3 reads CASSPNIGGGDEQFF. The DNA for the CDR3 is TGTGCCAGCAGCCCCAATATTGGGGGCGGCGATGAGCAGTTCTTC.

This rearrangement joins TRBV18 to TRBJ2-3; maybe TRBD2 (5 bases). The length of the CDR3 is 17 residues. Germline V lookup: CDR1 KGHSH, CDR2 LQKENI. The V end lost 6 bases, the J end lost 3 bases, and 22 bases lay between the germline ends. CDR3 nucleotide sequence: TGTGCCAGCTCGAAACACCGGGGTACTCCCAATACAGATACGCAGTATTTT. Protein: CASSKHRGTPNTDTQYF.

The rearrangement joins TRBV5-6 to TRBJ2-1, with TRBD1 as a possible D gene (5 bases). CDR1 is SGHDT, CDR2 YYEEEE, per germline. This CDR3 is built from 14 residues. V was pared by 2 bases and J by 5 bases, with 11 bases between. The CDR3 region is CASSFRRVHNEQFF. The CDR3 bases are TGTGCCAGCAGCTTCCGCAGGGTACACAATGAGCAGTTCTTC.

This clone was seen more than once but under ten times. The CDR3 DNA follows: TGTGCCAGCAGCCGCCGGGGAGTCGGAAACACCATATATTTT. Amino acids: CASSRRGVGNTIYF. V is TRBV7-8 and J is TRBJ1-3; no clear D. Germline values: CDR1 SGHVS, CDR2 FQNEAQ. Trimming took off 5 bases at V and 4 bases at J, with 12 bases between the two ends. The CDR3 has 14 amino acids.

The chain couples TRBV2 to TRBJ2-3; D is uncertain. The germline gives CDR1 SNHLY, CDR2 FYNNEI. V lost 6 bases to trimming and J lost 0 bases, with 10 bases between them. The CDR3 contains 14 residues. CDR3 sequence: CASRGGGSTDTQYF. The CDR3 nucleotides are TGTGCCAGCAGGGGCGGTGGGAGCACAGATACGCAGTATTTT.

The V and J genes are TRBV28 and TRBJ2-1; D is unclear. The ends were cut back, 3 bases at V and 5 bases at J, with 8 bases in the middle. The length of the CDR3 is 13 residues. CDR1 and CDR2 (germline): MDHEN, SYDVKM. CDR3: CASSLGGDNEQFF. CDR3 DNA sequence: TGTGCCAGCAGTTTGGGTGGGGACAATGAGCAGTTCTTC.

This clone was counted a few times. CDR3 nucleotide sequence: TGTGCCAGCAGTGAGTTCACTAGATTACAGTACTTC. This codes for CASSEFTRLQYF. V and J are TRBV2 and TRBJ2-7; a possible D gene is TRBD2 (5 bases). The CDR3 sequence is 12 residues long. V lost 3 bases, J lost 10 bases, and 13 bases lay in between. Germline V gives CDR1 SNHLY, CDR2 FYNNEI.

In its sample, this clone was seen many times. V usage is TRBV5-6 and J usage is TRBJ1-3; 8 bases align to TRBD1. The CDR3 is 18 amino acids. V gave up 4 bases and J gave up 0 bases; unmatched junction bases: 12. Germline values: CDR1 SGHDT, CDR2 YYEEEE. The CDR3 bases are TGTGCCAGCAGCCCGGGGACAGGACGTCTGATCTCTGGAAACACCATATATTTT. The encoded protein is CASSPGTGRLISGNTIYF.

This clone was counted a few times. V gene TRBV7-8 combines with J gene TRBJ2-2, with 11 bases that match TRBD2. Per germline, CDR1 SGHVS and CDR2 FQNEAQ. V lost 7 bases to trimming and J lost 6 bases; unmatched junction nucleotides: 4. The CDR3 loop spans 14 amino acids. CDR3 loop: CASTLAGVAGELFF. The CDR3 region has the DNA TGTGCCAGCACACTAGCGGGAGTCGCCGGGGAGCTGTTTTTT.